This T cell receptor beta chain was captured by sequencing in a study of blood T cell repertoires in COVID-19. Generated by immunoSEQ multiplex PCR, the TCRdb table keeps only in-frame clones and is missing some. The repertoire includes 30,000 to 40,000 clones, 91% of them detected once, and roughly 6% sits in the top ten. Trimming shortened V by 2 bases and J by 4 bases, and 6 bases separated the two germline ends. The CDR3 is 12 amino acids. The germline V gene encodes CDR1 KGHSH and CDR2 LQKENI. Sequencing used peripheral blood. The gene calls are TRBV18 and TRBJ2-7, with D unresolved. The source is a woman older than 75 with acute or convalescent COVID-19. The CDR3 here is CASSPVGYEQYF. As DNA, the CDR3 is TGTGCCAGCTCACCAGTCGGGTACGAGCAGTACTTC.